This T cell receptor (beta chain) was obtained from a study of cytomegalovirus exposure and HLA in healthy donors. About this clone itself: Its matching antigen is unknown.

The PCR contained 60 Vbeta and 13 Jbeta primers. Method: immunoSEQ multiplex PCR; TCRdb's copy keeps in-frame clones and lacks some. Of under 110,000 clones in the sample, 75% were seen once. Findings of the study overall: Versus the approximately 700-donor mean, an Asian-associated ancestry cluster reportedly showed fewer N-insertions in a later analysis. Sequencing probably produced one cluster of sequence variants that were highly shared. The later analysis indicated that the majority of CMV-associated TCR beta chains appeared HLA-restricted.

Unmatched junction bases numbered 10, after V lost 1 base and J lost 7 bases. The CDR3 length is 16 residues. Germline V gene lookup returns CDR1 MNHNS and CDR2 SASEGT. This chain connects TRBV6-1 to TRBJ1-3; 7 bases are shared with TRBD1. The TCR was taken from a man in his fifties in good health and CMV-seronegative. Sequenced: PBMCs. The CDR3 is CASSEVWGQLLNTIYF. DNA for the CDR3: TGTGCCAGCAGTGAAGTGTGGGGACAGTTATTGAACACCATATATTTT.